Below, 10 T cell receptor beta chains from the same sample are listed, as sequenced in a study of blood T cell repertoires in COVID-19. The table came from immunoSEQ multiplex PCR; TCRdb's copy has only in-frame clones and leaves some out. This table has around 77,000 clones, approximately 89% appearing once. The specimen was peripheral blood. All receptors derive from an older woman with active COVID-19.

V and J are TRBV6-1 and TRBJ2-7, with D unresolved. Trimming removed 1 base at V and 3 bases at J, with 16 bases between. Germline V gene sequence: CDR1 MNHNS, CDR2 SASEGT. This CDR3 region has 16 residues. In nucleotides, the CDR3 is TGTGCCAGCAGTGAAGTTGGTAGACTTAGAAACTACGAGCAGTACTTC. Protein: CASSEVGRLRNYEQYF.

This chain links TRBV7-9 with TRBJ2-7, with 11 bases identical to TRBD2. V lost 5 bases, J lost 6 bases, and 6 bases stayed unmatched. CDR1 is SEHNR and CDR2 is FQNEAQ in the germline V gene (reference sequence). The CDR3 has 14 residues. The CDR3 nucleotides are TGTGCCAGCAGCAAACTAGCGGGAGCGGGCGAGCAGTACTTC. The encoded protein is CASSKLAGAGEQYF.

The DNA of the CDR3 is TGTGCCAGCAGCGCACGAATCCGGGACAGGCAGTTCTTC. It is translated as CASSARIRDRQFF. The chain is built from TRBV9 and TRBJ2-1, with 7 positions matching TRBD1. With 3 bases clipped from V and 12 bases from J, the junction kept 9 bases outside the gene matches. Germline V gene lookup returns CDR1 SGDLS and CDR2 YYNGEE. This CDR3 contains 13 residues.

V gene TRBV6-5 combines with J gene TRBJ1-1; the D is unclear. The CDR3 consists of 14 residues. Trimming took off 6 bases at V and 4 bases at J, with 15 bases between the two ends. CDR1 is MNHEY and CDR2 is SVGAGI in the germline V gene. The CDR3 reads CASRRAPEGTEAFF. The CDR3, as DNA: TGTGCCAGCAGAAGGGCCCCGGAGGGCACTGAAGCTTTCTTT.

The chain links TRBV10-2 to TRBJ2-7; 7 bases are a match to TRBD2. V trimming: 4 bases; J trimming: 1 base; junction bases outside the gene matches: 10. Germline V lookup: CDR1 WSHSY, CDR2 SAAADI. The CDR3 spans 16 residues. The CDR3 DNA reads TGCGCCAGCAGTGCCATCGCTAGCGGAGGGTCCTACGAGCAGTACTTC. Its translation is CASSAIASGGSYEQYF.

For the CDR3, the DNA is TGCGCCAGCAGCCAAGTGGGGGACAGGACCCCAGATACGCAGTATTTT. This codes for CASSQVGDRTPDTQYF. The chain carries TRBV4-1 and TRBJ2-3; 8 bases agree with TRBD1. The CDR3 spans 16 residues. Germline CDR1 and CDR2: MGHRA and YSYEKL. With 1 base clipped from V and 4 bases from J, the junction kept 7 bases outside the gene matches.

V usage is TRBV30 and J usage is TRBJ1-1; a possible D gene is TRBD1 (5 bases). The germline V gene encodes CDR1 GTSNPN and CDR2 SVGIG (reference sequence). V was clipped by 1 base and J by 2 bases, with 20 bases between them. The CDR3 loop spans 17 amino acids. The CDR3 bases are TGTGCCTGGAGTGCTGAGGGGCGGGGGGGTGAAAACACTGAAGCTTTCTTT. Residues: CAWSAEGRGGENTEAFF.

The chain employs TRBV2 and TRBJ2-7; tentatively, D is TRBD1 (6 bases). The CDR3 consists of 15 residues. In germline, CDR1 is SNHLY, CDR2 FYNNEI. V lost 2 bases and J 5 bases, leaving 16 bases between the germline ends. Written as DNA, the CDR3 is TGTGCCAGCAGTGAATCTCTACAGGGTTGGGACGAGCAGTACTTC. Its protein product is CASSESLQGWDEQYF.

The chain uses TRBV2 and TRBJ2-5, with D unclear. V was clipped by 7 bases and J by 3 bases, with 3 bases between them. From germline, CDR1 is SNHLY and CDR2 FYNNEI. The CDR3 is made up of 10 amino acids. Here the CDR3 reads CASTEETQYF. The CDR3 nucleotides are TGTGCCAGCACGGAAGAGACCCAGTACTTC.

This clone was seen only once. V usage is TRBV27 and J usage is TRBJ1-1; tentatively, D is TRBD1 (6 bases). V was pared by 6 bases and J by 6 bases, with 17 bases between. The CDR3 length is 14 residues. Looked up from germline, CDR1 is MNHEY and CDR2 is SMNVEV (reference sequence). This chain's CDR3 is CASRPPGQSPEAFF. CDR3 coding DNA: TGTGCCAGCAGGCCCCCCGGACAGTCACCTGAAGCTTTCTTT.